A single count supports the clone carrying this T cell receptor beta chain. This entry is derived from a study of blood T cell repertoires in COVID-19. The wider study: Researchers got acute and convalescent COVID-19 samples from the United States, Italy and Spain. The analysed material was cDNA or gDNA that came from T cells, B-cell-depleted T cells, or PBMCs.

This CDR3 region has 16 residues. Per germline, CDR1 ENHRY and CDR2 SYGVKD. The ends were cut back, 3 bases at V and 3 bases at J, with 17 bases in the middle. Per the authors' pipeline: Using reference gene primer amplification, nucleated cell counts were estimated. Method: immunoSEQ multiplex PCR; TCRdb's copy keeps in-frame clones and lacks some. V, J and clone size are taken as reported in that table, and D and trimming were inferred from the DNA itself. The repertoire has some 300,000 clones, just under 90% of them found once; the top ten carry less than 2%. It was during active infection that Seattle patients were enrolled and then longitudinally followed.

The receptor's source is a woman in her thirties with COVID-19, enrolled during active disease. Sequenced sample: peripheral blood. The genes are TRBV10-3 and TRBJ1-1, with TRBD1 as a possible D gene (5 bases). The CDR3 coding sequence is TGTGCCATCAGTGATATCCAGGGAGGGAAATACACTGAAGCTTTCTTT. Encoded protein: CAISDIQGGKYTEAFF.